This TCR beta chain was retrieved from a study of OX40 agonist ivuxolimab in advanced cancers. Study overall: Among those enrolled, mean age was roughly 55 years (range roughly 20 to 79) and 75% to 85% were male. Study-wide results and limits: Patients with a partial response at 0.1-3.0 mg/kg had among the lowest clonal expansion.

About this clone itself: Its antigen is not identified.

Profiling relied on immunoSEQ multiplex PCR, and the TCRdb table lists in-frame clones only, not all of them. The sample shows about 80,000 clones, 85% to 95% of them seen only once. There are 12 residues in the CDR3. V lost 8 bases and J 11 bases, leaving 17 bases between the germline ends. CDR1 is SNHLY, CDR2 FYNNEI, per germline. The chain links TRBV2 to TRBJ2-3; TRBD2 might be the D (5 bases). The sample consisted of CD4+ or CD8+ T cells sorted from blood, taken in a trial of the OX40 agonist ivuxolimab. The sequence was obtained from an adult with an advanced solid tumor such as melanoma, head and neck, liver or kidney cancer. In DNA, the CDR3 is TGTGCCAGCGAGTGGGTTGGGGAGAAGCAGTATTTT. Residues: CASEWVGEKQYF.